What follows are 9 T cell receptor beta chains derived from one specimen sequenced in a study of blood T cell repertoires in COVID-19. The method was immunoSEQ multiplex PCR; TCRdb's version includes in-frame clones alone and lacks a portion of them. The table lists about 160,000 clones, about 90% of them singletons. Material for sequencing was peripheral blood. The receptors were sampled from a man between 25 and 39 years old with COVID-19, enrolled during active disease.

The rearrangement links TRBV27 to TRBJ1-5; 8 nucleotides align to TRBD1. J was trimmed by 1 base and V by 4 bases; bases with no gene match: 9. Germline V gene sequence: CDR1 MNHEY, CDR2 SMNVEV (reference sequence). There are 17 residues in the CDR3. The CDR3 spells CASSSGQGGGSNQPQHF. In DNA, the CDR3 is TGTGCCAGCAGTTCAGGACAGGGAGGAGGAAGCAATCAGCCCCAGCATTTT.

This rearrangement joins TRBV10-3 to TRBJ2-7, with TRBD2 matching over 10 bases. Trimming cost V 6 bases and J 5 bases; bases outside gene matches: 4. The germline gives CDR1 ENHRY, CDR2 SYGVKD. The CDR3 runs to 13 residues. The CDR3 reads CAIRASGRDEQYF. Written as DNA, the CDR3 is TGTGCCATCAGAGCTAGCGGGAGAGACGAGCAGTACTTC.

V gene TRBV5-4 combines with J gene TRBJ2-7, with 11 bases aligning to TRBD2. CDR3 length: 15 amino acids. V lost 4 bases to trimming and J lost 0 bases; unmatched junction nucleotides: 3. The germline V gene has CDR1 SGHNT and CDR2 YYREEE (reference sequence). The CDR3 loop reads CASSATSGTSYEQYF. CDR3 in DNA: TGTGCCAGCAGCGCGACTAGCGGGACCTCCTACGAGCAGTACTTC. The full variable domain, its missing parts supplied by reference TRBV5-4 and TRBJ2-7, is ETGVTQSPTHLIKTRGQQVTLRCSSQSGHNTVSWYQQALGQGPQFIFQYYREEENGRGNFPPRFSGLQFPNYSSELNVNALELDDSALYLCASSATSGTSYEQYFGPGTRLTVT.

This clone was seen only once. The chain is built from TRBV5-8 and TRBJ2-7; D unclear. V lost 4 bases, J lost 3 bases, and 5 bases lay in between. Germline CDR1 and CDR2: SGHTS and YDEGEE. This CDR3 is built from 11 residues. The CDR3 is CASSKYYEQYF. The CDR3, as DNA: TGTGCCAGCAGCAAATACTACGAGCAGTACTTC.

The genes are TRBV7-2 and TRBJ1-2, with 9 bases aligning to TRBD1. Germline CDR1 and CDR2: SGHTA and FQGNSA. There are 15 residues in the CDR3. The junction had 9 bases not matched to a gene; V was cut back by 2 bases and J by 8 bases. The chain's CDR3 is CASSLYRTGVRGYTF. The CDR3 region has the DNA TGTGCCAGCAGCTTATACCGGACAGGGGTACGGGGCTACACCTTC.

The rearrangement joins TRBV12-3 or TRBV12-4 to TRBJ1-3; TRBD1 is a possible D gene (5 bases). V lost 6 bases to trimming and J lost 2 bases, with 8 bases between them. The CDR3 length is 13 residues. The CDR3 protein is CASSPRAGNTIYF. In DNA, the CDR3 is TGTGCCAGCAGCCCCAGGGCTGGAAACACCATATATTTT.

The chain links TRBV5-6 to TRBJ2-7; 9 bases fit TRBD1. The CDR3 spans 15 residues. Germline V gives CDR1 SGHDT, CDR2 YYEEEE. Trimming removed 5 bases from V and 3 bases from J; junction bases left unmatched: 9. The CDR3 DNA reads as TGTGCCAGCAGGCTGAAACCGGGACAGGGCTACGAGCAGTACTTC. Protein: CASRLKPGQGYEQYF.

This chain connects TRBV7-2 to TRBJ2-3; no definite D call. The CDR3 consists of 15 residues. Trimming took off 2 bases at V and 0 bases at J, with 9 bases between the two ends. Looked up from germline, CDR1 is SGHTA and CDR2 is FQGNSA. The CDR3 DNA is TGTGCCAGCAGCTTACTCGGCGGAAGCACAGATACGCAGTATTTT. This codes for CASSLLGGSTDTQYF.

V usage is TRBV5-4 and J usage is TRBJ1-6, with D perhaps matching TRBD1 (5 bases). Trimming removed 5 bases from V and 0 bases from J, with 12 bases in between. This CDR3 is 16 amino acids long. Germline assignment: CDR1 SGHNT and CDR2 YYREEE (reference sequence). The CDR3 DNA reads TGTGCCAGCAGTCCCGGGACTGACTCCTATAATTCACCCCTCCACTTT. Amino acids: CASSPGTDSYNSPLHF.